The 30 T cell receptor beta chains given below trace back to one sample, sequenced in a study of shared clonotypes between healthy human individuals. Libraries were prepared by immunoSEQ multiplex PCR; TCRdb keeps only in-frame clonotypes and omits some of them. Here the sample spans about 1 million clones, about four fifths being singletons. Sequencing used memory CD4+ T cells from PBMCs. Specified subset: CD45RA-negative fraction. Receptors were obtained from a man aged 18 to 35 in good health. Some clones in this sample may be carry-over from other donors' samples.

Here the CDR3 DNA reads TGTGCCAGCAGTGCCCAGACCGGGGAGCTGTTTTTT. It yields the protein CASSAQTGELFF. The chain joins TRBV2 to TRBJ2-2; D remains unclear. The length of the CDR3 is 12 residues. V lost 4 bases and J lost 5, with 5 bases in between. The V gene's germline CDR1 is SNHLY and CDR2 FYNNEI.

The sample holds one count of this clone. The chain recombines TRBV15 with TRBJ2-2; D call uncertain. The CDR3 length is 14 residues. Germline CDR1 is LNHNV and CDR2 is YYDKDF (reference sequence). The ends were cut back, 0 bases at V and 6 bases at J, with 8 bases in the middle. The CDR3 spells CATSRDLTAGELFF. The DNA for the CDR3 is TGTGCCACCAGCAGAGATCTTACCGCCGGGGAGCTGTTTTTT. The full variable domain, completed using reference TRBV15 and TRBJ2-2, is DAMVIQNPRYQVTQFGKPVTLSCSQTLNHNVMYWYQQKSSQAPKLLFHYYDKDFNNEADTPDNFQSRRPNTSFCFLDIRSPGLGDTAMYLCATSRDLTAGELFFGEGSRLTVL.

V is TRBV5-1 and J is TRBJ2-7, with 9 bases matching TRBD1. There are 15 residues in the CDR3. CDR1 SGHRS and CDR2 YFSETQ come from the germline V gene. V dropped 0 bases and J dropped 0; count of bases not matched to a gene: 1. The CDR3 here is CASSLGQGVSYEQYF. As DNA, the CDR3 is TGCGCCAGCAGCTTGGGACAGGGGGTCTCCTACGAGCAGTACTTC.

The rearrangement uses TRBV7-9 and TRBJ1-1; 8 bases are shared with TRBD1. The germline gives CDR1 SEHNR, CDR2 FQNEAQ (reference sequence). With 5 bases clipped from V and 3 bases from J, the junction kept 8 bases outside the gene matches. The CDR3 loop spans 15 amino acids. CDR3 region: CASSPRGRGYTEAFF. CDR3 nucleotides: TGTGCCAGCAGCCCCAGGGGGCGGGGGTACACTGAAGCTTTCTTT.

This rearrangement joins TRBV5-1 to TRBJ1-4, with D uncertain. V dropped 1 base and J dropped 0 bases, with 7 bases sitting between them. The V gene's germline CDR1 is SGHRS and CDR2 YFSETQ. The CDR3 totals 15 residues. The CDR3 nucleotides are TGCGCCAGCAGCTTGCTGGCAGCAACTAATGAAAAACTGTTTTTT. As protein: CASSLLAATNEKLFF.

The V and J genes are TRBV25-1 and TRBJ2-1, with D perhaps assigned TRBD1 or TRBD2 (5 bases each). V was shortened by 4 bases and J by 8 bases, with 15 bases between the two germline ends. Per germline, CDR1 MGHDK and CDR2 SYGVNS. The CDR3 has 14 amino acids. CDR3 DNA sequence: TGTGCCAGCAGTGCCCTTTCTTGGGGGTATGAGCAGTTCTTC. Translation gives CASSALSWGYEQFF.

This clone was picked up a small number of times. The chain couples TRBV5-1 to TRBJ1-1; D call uncertain. CDR3 length: 15 residues. The V end lost 6 bases, the J end lost 5 bases, and 20 bases lay between the germline ends. Germline V lookup: CDR1 SGHRS, CDR2 YFSETQ. CDR3 residues: CASKLLLGSRTEAFF. Written as DNA, the CDR3 is TGCGCCAGCAAACTTTTACTCGGTTCACGAACTGAAGCTTTCTTT.

This clone has only a few counts. The chain has TRBV27 and TRBJ2-7; tentatively, D is TRBD2 (6 bases). Germline CDR1 reads MNHEY; CDR2 reads SMNVEV (reference sequence). The CDR3 has 16 residues. Trimming left V 8 bases short and J 1 base short, with 21 bases between. CDR3: CASAGTGTEGSYEQYF. The CDR3 nucleotides are TGTGCCAGCGCAGGGACCGGGACTGAAGGTTCCTACGAGCAGTACTTC.

The chain is built from TRBV10-2 and TRBJ2-5; no definite D call. The CDR3 has 14 amino acids. Germline lookup yields CDR1 WSHSY and CDR2 SAAADI. Trimming removed 0 bases from V and 1 base from J, with 6 bases in between. The CDR3 bases are TGCGCCAGCAGTGAGTCCACCCTCCAAGAGACCCAGTACTTC. Translation: CASSESTLQETQYF.

This chain uses TRBV19 with TRBJ1-2, with D unresolved. The germline V gene has CDR1 LNHDA and CDR2 SQIVND (reference sequence). This CDR3 contains 14 residues. The ends were cut back, 3 bases at V and 7 bases at J, with 15 bases in the middle. The CDR3 nucleotides read TGTGCCAGTAGTATTGGGCACCGCCGGGGTGGCTACACCTTC. Its translation: CASSIGHRRGGYTF.

The chain joins TRBV28 to TRBJ2-7; 8 positions match TRBD1. V was pared by 4 bases and J by 4 bases, with 9 bases of the junction left unmatched. The CDR3 loop spans 15 amino acids. Germline values: CDR1 MDHEN, CDR2 SYDVKM. CDR3: CASSSQGQGRYEQYF. CDR3 sequence (DNA): TGTGCCAGCAGTTCCCAAGGACAGGGAAGATACGAGCAGTACTTC.

CDR3 region: CASSARRTSYEQYF. Here the CDR3 DNA reads TGTGCCAGCAGTGCTAGGCGGACCTCTTACGAGCAGTACTTC. The rearrangement links TRBV2 to TRBJ2-7; no reliable D call. V lost 4 bases and J 4 bases, leaving 14 bases between the germline ends. The CDR3 sequence is 14 residues long. Germline-derived CDR1 and CDR2 are SNHLY and FYNNEI.

V usage is TRBV6-5 and J usage is TRBJ2-3; TRBD2 agrees at 7 bases. V dropped 5 bases and J dropped 5; count of bases not matched to a gene: 7. The CDR3 has 14 residues. The germline CDR1 and CDR2 sequences are MNHEY and SVGAGI. CDR3 protein: CASSQRDLGDTQYF. In DNA form, the CDR3 reads TGTGCCAGCAGTCAGCGGGACCTCGGAGATACGCAGTATTTT.

A remark on this clone: Mismatch with germline at one junction end may stem from a read error. The V call is TRBV6-5, the J call TRBJ2-7; 9 nucleotides line up with TRBD2. Germline CDR1 MNHEY, CDR2 SVGAGI. This CDR3 region has 15 residues. The chain's CDR3 is CASSLSPGTSFNWHF. CDR3 DNA: TGTGCCAGCAGTTTATCCCCCGGGACTAGCTTCAATTGGCACTTC.

This clone was counted once. The chain couples TRBV15 to TRBJ2-5, with D maybe TRBD1 (6 bases). The CDR3 extends over 13 amino acids. V was trimmed by 9 bases and J by 2 bases, leaving 13 bases between them. CDR1 and CDR2 from the germline V gene are LNHNV and YYDKDF (reference sequence). The CDR3 nucleotides read TGTGCCACAAACGACAGGCTGCAAGAGACCCAGTACTTC. Translated: CATNDRLQETQYF.

This chain connects TRBV28 to TRBJ2-2; 8 bases are a match to TRBD1. Germline V lookup: CDR1 MDHEN, CDR2 SYDVKM. The length of the CDR3 is 17 residues. V was pared by 5 bases and J by 4 bases, with 12 bases of the junction left unmatched. CDR3 sequence reads: CASSPSGQGKRTGELFF. DNA for the CDR3: TGTGCCAGCAGTCCGTCCGGACAGGGTAAGCGCACCGGGGAGCTGTTTTTT.

The chain links TRBV7-8 to TRBJ2-1; 7 nucleotides align to TRBD1. The CDR3 runs 16 residues. J gave up 9 bases and V 4 bases, and 15 bases lay outside the gene matches. CDR1 SGHVS and CDR2 FQNEAQ come from the germline V gene. CDR3 nucleotides: TGTGCCAGCAGCTCTCCGACAGGGTCCCAAAGCAGTGAGCAGTTCTTC. This sequence encodes CASSSPTGSQSSEQFF. The full variable domain, its missing parts supplied by reference TRBV7-8 and TRBJ2-1, is GAGVSQSPRYKVAKRGQDVALRCDPISGHVSLFWYQQALGQGPEFLTYFQNEAQLDKSGLPSDRFFAERPEGSVSTLKIQRTQQEDSAVYLCASSSPTGSQSSEQFFGPGTRLTVL.

J is TRBJ2-2 and V is TRBV7-2, with D tentatively TRBD1 (6 bases). This CDR3 contains 15 residues. Germline V CDR1 and CDR2: SGHTA, FQGNSA. Trimming removed 4 bases from V and 0 bases from J, with 9 bases in between. The CDR3 sequence is CASSSRGSNTGELFF. The CDR3 DNA sequence: TGTGCCAGCAGCTCCAGGGGTTCGAACACCGGGGAGCTGTTTTTT.

This chain links TRBV6-4 with TRBJ1-2; D not certain. The CDR3 has 9 amino acids. Germline V gene data show CDR1 as MRHNA and CDR2 as SNTAGT. Trimming removed 10 bases at V and 6 bases at J, with 6 bases between. Here the CDR3 DNA reads TGTGCCACCCCTAATGGCTACACCTTC. Its protein product is CATPNGYTF.

A word on this clone: This sample also contains other DNA sequences that code for the same CDR3. The V and J genes are TRBV6-5 and TRBJ1-2; D is unclear. This CDR3 contains 12 residues. V lost 3 bases, J lost 5 bases, and 7 bases lay in between. Germline CDR1 is MNHEY and CDR2 is SVGAGI. The CDR3 sequence: CASSYTGYGYTF. DNA of the CDR3: TGTGCCAGCAGTTATACGGGGTATGGCTACACCTTC.

V gene TRBV11-2 combines with J gene TRBJ2-7; 8 bases are a match to TRBD1. In germline, CDR1 is SGHAT, CDR2 FQNNGV. The V gene end was trimmed by 6 bases and the J gene end by 3 bases; junction bases not matched to a gene: 13. This CDR3 spans 16 amino acids. CDR3 protein: CASRPIRGTGYYEQYF. The CDR3 nucleotides are TGTGCCAGCAGACCCATCCGGGGGACAGGATACTACGAGCAGTACTTC.

The chain has TRBV5-1 and TRBJ2-3; possibly TRBD1 for D (6 bases). The CDR3 covers 15 residues. Between the trimmed V and J ends, which lost 2 bases and 0 bases, there was a span of 10 bases. Germline loops: CDR1 SGHRS, CDR2 YFSETQ. CDR3 residues: CASSLQGRSTDTQYF. DNA of the CDR3: TGCGCCAGCAGCTTACAGGGACGCAGCACAGATACGCAGTATTTT.

V usage is TRBV15 and J usage is TRBJ2-7; 8 bases are shared with TRBD2. CDR1 is LNHNV, CDR2 YYDKDF, per germline (reference sequence). With 4 bases clipped from V and 6 bases from J, the junction kept 11 bases outside the gene matches. The CDR3 is 15 amino acids. In DNA, the CDR3 is TGTGCCACCAGCACCGGGAGGGACGGGTTTGCCGAGCAGTACTTC. Protein: CATSTGRDGFAEQYF.

This clone turned up a few times. The CDR3, as DNA: TGCGCCAGCAGCCTTAACGCTGGGAGACAAACTGAAGCTTTCTTT. The encoded protein is CASSLNAGRQTEAFF. The chain combines TRBV5-1 with TRBJ1-1; D remains ambiguous. Trimming took 4 bases from V and 5 from J, leaving 18 bases between them. The V gene's germline CDR1 is SGHRS and CDR2 YFSETQ. The CDR3 totals 15 residues.

V gene TRBV28 combines with J gene TRBJ2-3, with a possible D match to TRBD1 (5 bases). V lost 7 bases, J lost 6 bases, and 17 bases lay in between. The CDR3 consists of 14 residues. Germline CDR1 and CDR2: MDHEN and SYDVKM. CDR3 DNA sequence: TGTGCCAGCAAGCAGGACCAGGGAAGGGATACGCAGTATTTT. It is translated as CASKQDQGRDTQYF.

V is TRBV7-9 and J is TRBJ1-1; no reliable D call. The CDR3 has 13 residues. V dropped 1 base and J dropped 5 bases, with 8 bases sitting between them. Per the germline V gene, CDR1 is SEHNR and CDR2 is FQNEAQ (reference sequence). The CDR3, as DNA: TGTGCCAGCAGCTTAGAAAGGGAAACTGAAGCTTTCTTT. This translates into CASSLERETEAFF.

The chain links TRBV7-8 to TRBJ2-7, with D perhaps matching TRBD2 (5 bases). The ends were cut back, 5 bases at V and 3 bases at J, with 14 bases in the middle. The CDR3 totals 14 residues. The germline CDR1 and CDR2 sequences are SGHVS and FQNEAQ. DNA of the CDR3: TGTGCCAGCAGCGCCGGGGTTAGAAGCTACGAGCAGTACTTC. Translating gives CASSAGVRSYEQYF.

The CDR3 is CASSRGQSYEQYF. The CDR3 DNA is TGCGCCAGCAGCAGGGGACAGTCCTACGAGCAGTACTTC. The V gene is TRBV10-1, the J gene TRBJ2-7; 7 nucleotides align to TRBD1. V shed 6 bases, J shed 1 base, and the junction held 3 bases outside the gene matches. Germline V gives CDR1 WNHNN, CDR2 SYGVQD (reference sequence). The CDR3 is 13 amino acids.

This chain links TRBV7-3 with TRBJ1-1; D call uncertain. The CDR3 is 13 residues long. Trimming pared 1 base from V and 11 bases from J, leaving 14 bases between. Germline CDR1 reads SGHTA; CDR2 reads FQGTGA. The CDR3 spells CASSLILGSGAFF. DNA for the CDR3: TGTGCCAGCAGCTTAATTTTGGGGAGTGGGGCTTTCTTT.

CDR3 nucleotide sequence: TGTGCCAGCAGTGAAGTGCTAGCGGGGGAAGAGACCCAGTACTTC. Encoded protein: CASSEVLAGEETQYF. The chain links TRBV2 to TRBJ2-5, with 10 bases fitting TRBD2. The V and J ends lost 1 base and 3 bases, in that order; junction bases with no gene match: 2. CDR1 and CDR2 from the germline V gene are SNHLY and FYNNEI. The CDR3 has 15 residues.